Listed here are 23 T cell receptor beta chains from one sample, sequenced in a study of blood T cell repertoires in COVID-19. The table came from immunoSEQ multiplex PCR; TCRdb's copy has only in-frame clones and leaves some out. The sample holds about 350,000 clones, 88% seen once. The sample was PBMCs or T cells enriched from blood (not recorded which). These receptors originate from a woman younger than 45 who had been exposed to COVID-19.

V gene TRBV6-1 combines with J gene TRBJ1-5; D is possibly TRBD1 (5 bases). Germline V gives CDR1 MNHNS, CDR2 SASEGT. V was clipped by 2 bases and J by 13 bases, with 21 bases between them. CDR3 size: 15 residues. The CDR3 coding sequence is TGTGCCAGCAGTGAATATCAGGGCGGGAGGATGAATCAGCATTTT. Translated: CASSEYQGGRMNQHF.

The J gene is TRBJ1-3, the V gene TRBV30; the D is unclear. The CDR3 totals 13 residues. Trimming took 6 bases from V and 0 from J, leaving 9 bases between them. In germline, CDR1 is GTSNPN, CDR2 SVGIG (reference sequence). CDR3 coding DNA: TGTGCCTGTGGACCGAGCTCTGGAAACACCATATATTTT. Translated: CACGPSSGNTIYF.

The chain joins TRBV10-3 to TRBJ1-1; tentatively, D is TRBD1 (5 bases). The CDR3 covers 14 residues. The ends were cut back, 3 bases at V and 1 base at J, with 9 bases in the middle. The germline V gene has CDR1 ENHRY and CDR2 SYGVKD. The CDR3 nucleotides are TGTGCCATCAGTGATTTCGGGGGGAACACTGAAGCTTTCTTT. Encoded protein: CAISDFGGNTEAFF.

This chain uses TRBV28 with TRBJ1-1; TRBD1 might be the D (5 bases). Germline V gene lookup returns CDR1 MDHEN and CDR2 SYDVKM. This CDR3 spans 12 amino acids. V was trimmed by 6 bases and J by 6 bases, leaving 11 bases between them. DNA for the CDR3: TGTGCCAGCAGGTCGGAGGGGCCTGAAGCTTTCTTT. As protein: CASRSEGPEAFF.

J is TRBJ2-5 and V is TRBV6-5; possible D gene TRBD2, 5 bases. Germline lookup yields CDR1 MNHEY and CDR2 SVGAGI. The CDR3 covers 15 residues. The V end was cut by 10 bases, the J end by 4 bases, with 22 bases between. The CDR3 nucleotides are TGTGCCACCCGATCGAGGGTCCGCCGGACAGAGACCCAGTACTTC. Amino acids: CATRSRVRRTETQYF.

CDR3 nucleotides: TGTGCCAGCAGTGATTTGGGGGCCGGTTCGGGCTACACCTTC. This encodes CASSDLGAGSGYTF. This chain connects TRBV6-1 to TRBJ1-2; TRBD1 is a possible D gene (6 bases). V lost 3 bases and J lost 8, with 16 bases in between. The germline CDR1 and CDR2 sequences are MNHNS and SASEGT. The CDR3 consists of 14 residues.

This clone has a handful of counts. V gene TRBV27 combines with J gene TRBJ2-1; D unclear. This CDR3 is built from 14 residues. Trimming took 2 bases from V and 4 from J, leaving 9 bases between them. The germline CDR1 and CDR2 sequences are MNHEY and SMNVEV (reference sequence). The CDR3: CASSLSARYNEQFF. The CDR3 DNA reads as TGTGCCAGCAGTTTAAGTGCCAGGTACAATGAGCAGTTCTTC.

The J gene is TRBJ2-2, the V gene TRBV5-1, with 12 bases lining up with TRBD2. Germline V gives CDR1 SGHRS, CDR2 YFSETQ. The CDR3 consists of 18 residues. J gave up 4 bases and V 3 bases, and 10 bases lay outside the gene matches. The CDR3 is CASSSQTSGSKGTGELFF. In nucleotides, the CDR3 is TGCGCCAGCAGCTCTCAGACTAGCGGGAGTAAGGGCACCGGGGAGCTGTTTTTT. The full variable domain, completed using reference TRBV5-1 and TRBJ2-2, is KAGVTQTPRYLIKTRGQQVTLSCSPISGHRSVSWYQQTPGQGLQFLFEYFSETQRNKGNFPGRFSGRQFSNSRSEMNVSTLELGDSALYLCASSSQTSGSKGTGELFFGEGSRLTVL.

The chain recombines TRBV2 with TRBJ1-4; D might be TRBD1 (6 bases). The V end was cut by 4 bases, the J end by 6 bases, with 9 bases between. The CDR3 covers 13 residues. CDR1 SNHLY and CDR2 FYNNEI come from the germline V gene. In DNA form, the CDR3 reads TGTGCCAGCAGTGCAGGGGTTCATGAAAAACTGTTTTTT. This encodes CASSAGVHEKLFF.

This rearrangement joins TRBV28 to TRBJ1-1, with 8 bases aligning to TRBD1. The trim removed 5 bases at V and 4 bases at J, leaving 9 bases unmatched. Germline V CDR1 and CDR2: MDHEN, SYDVKM. This CDR3 has 15 amino acids. The CDR3 spells CASSKQGDKGTEAFF. The CDR3 DNA follows: TGTGCCAGCAGTAAACAGGGGGACAAGGGCACTGAAGCTTTCTTT.

J is TRBJ2-7 and V is TRBV9, with 7 bases fitting TRBD1. CDR3 length: 16 amino acids. CDR1 is SGDLS, CDR2 YYNGEE, per germline. V lost 0 bases to trimming and J lost 0 bases; unmatched junction nucleotides: 6. In DNA, the CDR3 is TGTGCCAGCAGCGTAGCCGGACAGGTGCCCTCCTACGAGCAGTACTTC. Protein sequence: CASSVAGQVPSYEQYF.

The gene calls are TRBV4-2 and TRBJ2-7, with 8 bases that match TRBD1. The V and J ends lost 0 bases and 2 bases, in that order; junction bases with no gene match: 6. Germline V gene lookup returns CDR1 LGHNA and CDR2 YNFKEQ. The CDR3 loop spans 16 amino acids. The CDR3 region has the DNA TGTGCCAGCAGCCAAGATATTCAGGGGGCGACCTACGAGCAGTACTTC. Translated: CASSQDIQGATYEQYF.

CDR3 sequence: CASSASPNSPNTGELFF. CDR3 DNA: TGTGCCAGCAGCGCCTCCCCTAATAGCCCGAACACCGGGGAGCTGTTTTTT. The chain combines TRBV9 with TRBJ2-2; D not certain. The length of the CDR3 is 17 residues. The germline gives CDR1 SGDLS, CDR2 YYNGEE. V was shortened by 3 bases and J by 0 bases, with 15 bases between the two germline ends.

This chain uses TRBV24-1 with TRBJ2-1, with TRBD2 matching over 7 bases. The length of the CDR3 is 18 residues. CDR1 and CDR2 from the germline V gene are KGHDR and SFDVKD. J lost 5 bases, V lost 2 bases, and 14 bases had no gene match. CDR3 amino acids: CATSDWPQGGRGNNEQFF. The CDR3 region has the DNA TGTGCCACCAGTGATTGGCCCCAGGGTGGGAGGGGTAACAATGAGCAGTTCTTC.

The gene calls are TRBV6-4 and TRBJ1-2; 8 nucleotides agree with TRBD1. J was trimmed by 3 bases and V by 2 bases; bases with no gene match: 8. The CDR3 contains 16 residues. The V gene's germline CDR1 is MRHNA and CDR2 SNTAGT. The CDR3 bases are TGTGCCAGCAGTGACCCTAAGGACAGGGTAGACTATGGCTACACCTTC. Residues: CASSDPKDRVDYGYTF.

The chain couples TRBV6-1 to TRBJ1-2; D might be TRBD1 (6 bases). CDR1 is MNHNS and CDR2 is SASEGT in the germline V gene. This CDR3 is built from 14 residues. Trimming left V 3 bases short and J 3 bases short, with 11 bases between. The CDR3 nucleotides read TGTGCCAGCAGTGAGGGGGGGGCTTACTATGGCTACACCTTC. This codes for CASSEGGAYYGYTF.

The chain combines TRBV7-3 with TRBJ2-5, with TRBD2 matching 11 bases. CDR3 size: 17 residues. The germline V gene has CDR1 SGHTA and CDR2 FQGTGA. The ends lost 2 bases at V and 1 base at J; junction bases unmatched: 6. The DNA for the CDR3 is TGTGCCAGCAGCTTATTCAGGACTAGCGGGTCCCAAGAGACCCAGTACTTC. The encoded protein is CASSLFRTSGSQETQYF. Drawing the rest from reference TRBV7-3 and TRBJ2-5, the complete variable domain is GAGVSQTPSNKVTEKGKYVELRCDPISGHTALYWYRQSLGQGPEFLIYFQGTGAADDSGLPNDRFFAVRPEGSVSTLKIQRTERGDSAVYLCASSLFRTSGSQETQYFGPGTRLLVL.

The CDR3 loop reads CASSQEYAGLRSSYEQYF. DNA of the CDR3: TGTGCCAGCAGCCAAGAATATGCAGGGCTAAGGAGCTCCTACGAGCAGTACTTC. V is TRBV14 and J is TRBJ2-7; D possibly corresponds to TRBD1 (5 bases). The CDR3 is 18 residues long. V shed 0 bases and J shed 0 bases, with 18 bases lying between them. Germline values: CDR1 SGHDN, CDR2 FVKESK.

The V call is TRBV5-1, the J call TRBJ1-2; 9 positions match TRBD1. This CDR3 is built from 15 residues. Germline V gene sequence: CDR1 SGHRS, CDR2 YFSETQ. The trim removed 0 bases at V and 2 bases at J, leaving 2 bases unmatched. The CDR3 here is CASSLGTGVNYGYTF. The CDR3, as DNA: TGCGCCAGCAGCTTGGGGACAGGGGTCAACTATGGCTACACCTTC.

The chain recombines TRBV9 with TRBJ1-2, with 8 nucleotides matching TRBD1. This CDR3 region has 16 residues. J lost 7 bases, V lost 0 bases, and 11 bases had no gene match. The germline gives CDR1 SGDLS, CDR2 YYNGEE. The CDR3 here is CASSVVGQGAGFGYTF. CDR3 DNA: TGTGCCAGCAGCGTAGTCGGGCAGGGGGCCGGGTTTGGCTACACCTTC.

This chain joins TRBV30 and TRBJ2-6, with a weak D call TRBD2 (6 bases). The CDR3 runs to 14 residues. V was clipped by 7 bases and J by 1 base, with 11 bases between them. Germline CDR1 and CDR2: GTSNPN and SVGIG (reference sequence). CDR3 DNA sequence: TGTGCCTCGGGACTCCTGTCTGGGGCCAACGTCCTGACTTTC. It codes for CASGLLSGANVLTF.

The chain employs TRBV18 and TRBJ1-1; D call uncertain. This CDR3 has 13 residues. V lost 5 bases and J 7 bases, leaving 14 bases between the germline ends. Germline CDR1 and CDR2: KGHSH and LQKENI. For the CDR3, the DNA is TGTGCCAGCTCATTACTAGGACCCCTTGAAGCTTTCTTT. It specifies CASSLLGPLEAFF.

V usage is TRBV28 and J usage is TRBJ1-5, with D uncertain. The germline V gene encodes CDR1 MDHEN and CDR2 SYDVKM. The V end lost 10 bases, the J end lost 7 bases, and 11 bases lay between the germline ends. CDR3 length: 11 residues. The CDR3 DNA follows: TGTGCCACCGAGGGAGCGCAGCCCCAGCATTTT. This sequence encodes CATEGAQPQHF.